A selection of T cell receptor beta chains follows, all from one sample in a study of shared clonotypes between healthy human individuals. Measured with immunoSEQ multiplex PCR; TCRdb has only the in-frame clones, and not every one. The table has approximately 500,000 clones, approximately 82% seen once. The sequenced material came from PBMCs. Receptor source: a woman between 35 and 50 years old in good health. Some clones in this sample may be carry-over from other donors' samples. CDR3s leave out the opening cysteine and the closing phenylalanine or tryptophan. A row's size may be missing; if present it is once, few, many or a size class.

CDR3 protein	J gene	V gene	clone size
ASSLPGYEQY	TRBJ2-7	TRBV28	-
ASNRGAAGDEQF	TRBJ2-1	TRBV4-1	-
ASSFGLEGYEQY	-	TRBV6-6	few
ASSLQVPANTGELF	TRBJ2-2	TRBV5-5	once
ASSEGSNQPQH	TRBJ1-5	TRBV2	-
ASSLGGAGNSPLH	TRBJ1-6	TRBV5-4	few
AWSLTSSYEQY	TRBJ2-7	TRBV30	-
ASSNGLAGGKGYNEQF	TRBJ2-1	TRBV5-1	-
AISTSGTLYEQY	TRBJ2-7	TRBV10-3	-
ASSLAGGGYGYT	TRBJ1-2	TRBV5-4	-
ASSLDGDYGYT	TRBJ1-2	TRBV7-2	many
ASSEWGSYGYT	TRBJ1-2	TRBV6-1	-
ASSLGVAGGPGEQF	TRBJ2-1	TRBV7-7	-
ASRGWGNEQY	TRBJ2-7	TRBV28	-
ASSLPSAGGSNEQF	TRBJ2-1	TRBV5-1	-
ASSELGDNNEQF	TRBJ2-1	TRBV25-1	-
ASSSPVRGRNEQY	TRBJ2-7	TRBV11-1	-
ASSRGLAYQETQY	TRBJ2-5	TRBV19	-
SVAGTTGNEQF	TRBJ2-1	TRBV29-1	-
ASSVGQTDTQY	TRBJ2-3	TRBV9	-
ASSLYGDPKNIQY	TRBJ2-4	TRBV5-6	-
ASSSPGLHNEQF	TRBJ2-1	TRBV5-5	-
ASSPMGTNNEQF	TRBJ2-1	TRBV5-5	-
ASSRDRGTSEQY	TRBJ2-7	TRBV6-1	-
ASSRTGAGNEQF	TRBJ2-1	TRBV19	once
ASSRTSGAFREQY	TRBJ2-7	TRBV6-9	-
ASSFGRGRGLAGAGYNEQF	TRBJ2-1	TRBV7-3	-
ASSPLTTGGTGEQY	TRBJ2-7	TRBV18	-
ASSLRPDRGRGTEAF	TRBJ1-1	TRBV27	-
ASSDPQLYGYT	TRBJ1-2	TRBV10-2	-
AWSGTSSYEQY	TRBJ2-7	TRBV7-9	-
ASSFDTTRSYEQY	TRBJ2-7	TRBV7-9	-
ASSIQGLSDEQF	TRBJ2-1	TRBV19	-
ASVLLGQGVTDTQY	TRBJ2-3	TRBV11-2	-
ASSPDNGLLNYGYT	TRBJ1-2	TRBV5-4	many
ASSLGEYRVNQPQH	TRBJ1-5	TRBV7-2	-
SVSLAGVHEQY	TRBJ2-7	TRBV29-1	-
ASSQISTLTKSGQRPD	TRBJ2-6	TRBV10-2	-
ASSLVTIRNTGELF	TRBJ2-2	TRBV7-2	-
ASSIRGPNEQF	TRBJ2-1	TRBV19	-
ASSKLTEAF	TRBJ1-1	TRBV28	few
SLRGGYGYT	TRBJ1-2	TRBV29-1	-
ASSRGTEYEQY	TRBJ2-7	TRBV7-9	-
ASSKNEKLF	TRBJ1-4	TRBV25-1	-
ASSEAIDLGEQF	TRBJ2-1	TRBV6-1	-